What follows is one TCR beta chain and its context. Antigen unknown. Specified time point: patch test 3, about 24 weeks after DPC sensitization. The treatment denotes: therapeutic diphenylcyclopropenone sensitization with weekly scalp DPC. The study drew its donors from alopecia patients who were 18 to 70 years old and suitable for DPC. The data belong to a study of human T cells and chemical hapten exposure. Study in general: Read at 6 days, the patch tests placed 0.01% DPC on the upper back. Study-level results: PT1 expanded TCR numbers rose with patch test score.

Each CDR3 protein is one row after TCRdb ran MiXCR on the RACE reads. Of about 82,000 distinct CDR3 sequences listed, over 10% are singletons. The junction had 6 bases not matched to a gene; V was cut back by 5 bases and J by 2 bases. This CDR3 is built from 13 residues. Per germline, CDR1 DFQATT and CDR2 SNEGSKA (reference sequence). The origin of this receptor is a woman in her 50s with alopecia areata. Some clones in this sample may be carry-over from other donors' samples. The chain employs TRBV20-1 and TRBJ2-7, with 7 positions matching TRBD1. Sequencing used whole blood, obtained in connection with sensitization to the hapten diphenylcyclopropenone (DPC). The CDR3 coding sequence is TGCAGTGCTCTCCGGGACAGTCCCTACGAGCAGTACTTC. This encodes CSALRDSPYEQYF.